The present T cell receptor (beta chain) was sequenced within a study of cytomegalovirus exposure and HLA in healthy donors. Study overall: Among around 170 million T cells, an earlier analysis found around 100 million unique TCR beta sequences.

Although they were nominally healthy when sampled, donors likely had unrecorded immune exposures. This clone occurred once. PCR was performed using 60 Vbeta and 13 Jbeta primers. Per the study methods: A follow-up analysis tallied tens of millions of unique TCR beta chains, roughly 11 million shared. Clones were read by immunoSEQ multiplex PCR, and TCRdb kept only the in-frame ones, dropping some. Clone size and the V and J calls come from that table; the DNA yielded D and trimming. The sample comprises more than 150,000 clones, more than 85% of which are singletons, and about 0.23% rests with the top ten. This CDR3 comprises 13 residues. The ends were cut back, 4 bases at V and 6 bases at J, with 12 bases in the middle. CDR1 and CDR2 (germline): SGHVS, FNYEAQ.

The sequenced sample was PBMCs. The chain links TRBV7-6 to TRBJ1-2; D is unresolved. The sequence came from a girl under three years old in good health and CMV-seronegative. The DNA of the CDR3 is TGTGCCAGCAGCTCGCAGGTCGGGGATGGCTACACCTTC. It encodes CASSSQVGDGYTF.